The clone carrying this T cell receptor beta chain was counted a few times. V was clipped by 1 base and J by 8 bases; unmatched bases: 11. The CDR3 covers 15 residues. Germline CDR1 is DFQATT and CDR2 is SNEGSKA (reference sequence). Molecular barcoding with unique molecular identifiers was used for the TCRbeta library. TCRdb re-derived calls from the PCR reads in MiXCR, one entry per CDR3 protein. The data contain about 690,000 distinct CDR3 sequences, approximately 17% of them singletons. These data come from a study of T-cell reconstitution after alpha-beta-depleted transplantation in children. The input for sequencing was PBMCs from the stem cell graft donor, taken from the stem cell graft. This clonotype originated in a human donor who donated a stem cell graft to a child with acute myeloid leukemia. The gene calls are TRBV20-1 and TRBJ2-3; 8 nucleotides line up with TRBD2. CDR3 nucleotides: TGCAGTGCTAGAGTACCTCGGGAGGGGGTATCTACGCAGTATTTT. Translated, it gives CSARVPREGVSTQYF.